The 13 T cell receptor beta chains below come from one sample, sequenced in a study of T cell responses to AZD1222 COVID-19 vaccine. Using immunoSEQ multiplex PCR, the repertoire was profiled, and TCRdb retains in-frame clones only, with some absent. The sample has over 100,000 clones, around 87% seen once; the top ten hold about 3.1%. The sequencing here drew on peripheral blood, taken on day 0 of AZD1222 vaccination. The source is an adult in good health.

The genes are TRBV7-2 and TRBJ2-2; TRBD2 aligns across 8 bases. The ends lost 7 bases at V and 4 bases at J; junction bases unmatched: 8. This CDR3 spans 15 amino acids. CDR1 is SGHTA, CDR2 FQGNSA, per germline. In DNA form, the CDR3 reads TGTGCCAGCACCCCAAGCGGGAGAAGCACCGGGGAGCTGTTTTTT. Amino acid sequence: CASTPSGRSTGELFF.

J is TRBJ1-4 and V is TRBV6-5; D gene ambiguous. CDR1 is MNHEY and CDR2 is SVGAGI in the germline V gene. V gave up 6 bases and J gave up 0 bases, with 8 bases separating them. The CDR3 is 14 amino acids. Here the CDR3 DNA reads TGTGCCAGCAGCCCCAGTGCAACTAATGAAAAACTGTTTTTT. This gives the protein CASSPSATNEKLFF.

The rearrangement links TRBV27 to TRBJ1-5; tentatively, D is TRBD1 (6 bases). Per germline, CDR1 MNHEY and CDR2 SMNVEV (reference sequence). Trimming took 8 bases from V and 3 from J, leaving 14 bases between them. There are 14 residues in the CDR3. The CDR3 is CASGWTASNQPQHF. The CDR3 nucleotides read TGTGCCAGCGGGTGGACAGCGTCCAATCAGCCCCAGCATTTT.

The chain joins TRBV6-2 or TRBV6-3 to TRBJ1-6; no clear D gene. Germline V CDR1 and CDR2: MNHEY, SVGEGT. The CDR3 sequence is 16 residues long. Trimming took 4 bases from V and 3 from J, leaving 13 bases between them. CDR3 loop: CASSSARHRYNSPLHF. The CDR3 DNA follows: TGTGCCAGCAGTTCTGCCCGACACCGCTATAATTCACCCCTCCACTTT.

This rearrangement joins TRBV7-2 to TRBJ2-7; 9 bases fit TRBD2. CDR3 length equals 18 residues. With 6 bases clipped from V and 2 bases from J, the junction kept 17 bases outside the gene matches. CDR1 and CDR2 (germline): SGHTA, FQGNSA. The CDR3 loop is CASSLRPQRREGPYEQYF. Here the CDR3 DNA reads TGTGCCAGCAGTCTACGACCACAGCGGCGGGAGGGCCCCTACGAGCAGTACTTC.

This chain links TRBV7-2 with TRBJ1-3; TRBD1 is a possible D gene (5 bases). Between the trimmed V and J ends, which lost 2 bases and 0 bases, there was a span of 11 bases. Germline V gene sequence: CDR1 SGHTA, CDR2 FQGNSA. CDR3 length: 16 residues. CDR3 in amino acids: CASSLRSGSSGNTIYF. DNA for the CDR3: TGTGCCAGCAGCTTACGTTCAGGGAGCTCTGGAAACACCATATATTTT. Looking up the rest from reference TRBV7-2 and TRBJ1-3 gives the full variable domain: GAGVSQSPSNKVTEKGKDVELRCDPISGHTALYWYRQSLGQGLEFLIYFQGNSAPDKSGLPSDRFSAERTGGSVSTLTIQRTQQEDSAVYLCASSLRSGSSGNTIYFGEGSWLTVV.

The chain carries TRBV7-9 and TRBJ2-1; D call uncertain. The germline gives CDR1 SEHNR, CDR2 FQNEAQ (reference sequence). The CDR3 runs 13 residues. V was cut by 5 bases and J by 8 bases, with 13 bases left in between. CDR3 coding DNA: TGTGCCAGCAGCCCCCAGGTGGGCGATGAGCAGTTCTTC. Protein: CASSPQVGDEQFF.

This chain joins TRBV7-9 and TRBJ1-1; the D gene is possibly TRBD1 (5 bases). Germline V lookup: CDR1 SEHNR, CDR2 FQNEAQ (reference sequence). This CDR3 region has 12 residues. V was clipped by 6 bases and J by 3 bases, with 8 bases between them. This CDR3 is CASRGVDTEAFF. The CDR3 coding sequence is TGTGCCAGCAGGGGGGTGGACACTGAAGCTTTCTTT.

This chain connects TRBV27 to TRBJ2-2; 10 bases are shared with TRBD2. CDR1 MNHEY and CDR2 SMNVEV come from the germline V gene (reference sequence). V lost 2 bases and J lost 7; bases outside the gene matches: 10. This CDR3 region has 17 residues. CDR3 amino acids: CASSLTGTSASNGELFF. The CDR3 nucleotides are TGTGCCAGCAGTTTAACCGGGACTAGCGCTTCTAACGGGGAGCTGTTTTTT.

This sequence joins TRBV4-3 and TRBJ2-1; D not certain. Germline values: CDR1 LGHNA, CDR2 YSLEER. V was cut by 0 bases and J by 7 bases, with 16 bases left in between. The CDR3 extends over 16 amino acids. CDR3 residues: CASSQDTTRAENEQFF. The DNA of the CDR3 is TGCGCCAGCAGCCAAGATACGACTCGGGCTGAAAATGAGCAGTTCTTC.

As DNA, the CDR3 is TGTGCCAGTAAGGACAGGAACTATGGCTACACCTTC. Its protein is CASKDRNYGYTF. The J gene is TRBJ1-2, the V gene TRBV19; 7 bases are shared with TRBD1. This CDR3 is 12 amino acids long. The germline gives CDR1 LNHDA, CDR2 SQIVND (reference sequence). Trimming at V came to 7 bases and at J to 2 bases, leaving 1 base not matched to a gene.

The V and J genes are TRBV28 and TRBJ2-4; possible D gene TRBD1, 6 bases. The CDR3 spans 17 residues. CDR1 and CDR2 from the germline V gene are MDHEN and SYDVKM. V was pared by 1 base and J by 4 bases, with 17 bases between. The DNA of the CDR3 is TGTGCCAGCAGTTTATTCGCCAGGGGAGCTTCAAAAAACATTCAGTACTTC. Translating it yields CASSLFARGASKNIQYF.

The chain is built from TRBV11-2 and TRBJ2-2; D unclear. The CDR3 spans 12 residues. CDR1 and CDR2 from the germline V gene are SGHAT and FQNNGV. The V end was cut by 4 bases, the J end by 7 bases, with 7 bases between. CDR3 loop: CASSSYDGELFF. The CDR3 region has the DNA TGTGCCAGCAGCTCGTACGACGGGGAGCTGTTTTTT.